A single sample is the source of the 24 T cell receptor beta chains below, sequenced in a study of blood T cell repertoires in COVID-19. Assay used: immunoSEQ multiplex PCR; TCRdb lists only in-frame clones, some missing. The profile shows tens of thousands of clones, about 80% of them singletons. Sequenced: peripheral blood. The receptors come from a human donor with acute or convalescent COVID-19. The donor label of this sample is uncertain.

The chain carries TRBV24-1 and TRBJ2-1; D is unresolved. The CDR3 is made up of 16 amino acids. Germline assignment: CDR1 KGHDR and CDR2 SFDVKD. Trimming pared 4 bases from V and 3 bases from J, leaving 15 bases between. The CDR3 DNA follows: TGTGCCACCAGTGACCCGACTCCTTCCCGCTACAATGAGCAGTTCTTC. It specifies CATSDPTPSRYNEQFF.

Many counts were recorded for this clone. The chain recombines TRBV28 with TRBJ2-5; 7 bases match TRBD2. V was pared by 8 bases and J by 2 bases, with 5 bases of the junction left unmatched. CDR1 and CDR2 (germline): MDHEN, SYDVKM. The CDR3 sequence is 13 residues long. Here the CDR3 DNA reads TGTGCCAGCGGGGGGGGGTATCAAGAGACCCAGTACTTC. It is translated as CASGGGYQETQYF.

CDR3 DNA sequence: TGTGCCAGCAGCTTAGTCCCGGCCTCTGGGGGCGGCGAGACCCAGTACTTC. It yields the protein CASSLVPASGGGETQYF. This chain links TRBV7-6 with TRBJ2-5, with a possible D match to TRBD1 (6 bases). This CDR3 is built from 17 residues. Germline CDR1 reads SGHVS; CDR2 reads FNYEAQ. V was pared by 1 base and J by 5 bases, with 20 bases between. The whole variable domain, filled in from reference TRBV7-6 and TRBJ2-5, reads GAGVSQSPRYKVTKRGQDVALRCDPISGHVSLYWYRQALGQGPEFLTYFNYEAQQDKSGLPNDRFSAERPEGSISTLTIQRTEQRDSAMYRCASSLVPASGGGETQYFGPGTRLLVL.

This clone was counted between two and nine times. The V call is TRBV27, the J call TRBJ2-2; a weak D match, TRBD1 (5 bases). The CDR3 totals 14 residues. V shed 6 bases and J shed 0 bases, with 8 bases lying between them. From germline, CDR1 is MNHEY and CDR2 SMNVEV (reference sequence). CDR3: CASRDNSNTGELFF. The DNA for the CDR3 is TGTGCCAGCAGGGACAACTCGAACACCGGGGAGCTGTTTTTT.

This chain uses TRBV7-9 with TRBJ2-7, with D possibly being TRBD1 (6 bases). Germline V gives CDR1 SEHNR, CDR2 FQNEAQ (reference sequence). This CDR3 contains 13 residues. Trimming removed 3 bases at V and 4 bases at J, with 10 bases between. The chain's CDR3 is CASSFRQGYEQYF. CDR3 coding DNA: TGTGCCAGCAGCTTCCGGCAGGGGTACGAGCAGTACTTC.

This chain uses TRBV6-5 with TRBJ1-2, with a possible D match to TRBD1 (6 bases). The V end was cut by 2 bases, the J end by 1 base, with 8 bases between. The CDR3 covers 14 residues. Germline V CDR1 and CDR2: MNHEY, SVGAGI. The CDR3 is CASSYRGGNYGYTF. The CDR3 DNA is TGTGCCAGCAGTTACCGAGGGGGTAACTATGGCTACACCTTC.

The chain employs TRBV25-1 and TRBJ2-1; 7 nucleotides agree with TRBD1. Germline V gene lookup returns CDR1 MGHDK and CDR2 SYGVNS. This CDR3 region has 15 residues. The V gene end was trimmed by 3 bases and the J gene end by 2 bases; junction bases not matched to a gene: 4. The CDR3 reads CASSETGRAYNEQFF. The CDR3 nucleotides read TGTGCCAGCAGTGAGACAGGGCGGGCCTACAATGAGCAGTTCTTC.

The V and J genes are TRBV6-1 and TRBJ2-3; 7 nucleotides match TRBD2. CDR3 length equals 15 residues. The germline V gene encodes CDR1 MNHNS and CDR2 SASEGT. After removal of 3 bases from V and 1 base from J, the junction contained 4 bases not matched to a gene. CDR3 amino acids: CASSELGGGTDTQYF. The CDR3 bases are TGTGCCAGCAGTGAGTTGGGGGGGGGCACAGATACGCAGTATTTT.

The chain couples TRBV2 to TRBJ2-2, with 7 nucleotides matching TRBD2. The V gene's germline CDR1 is SNHLY and CDR2 FYNNEI. The CDR3 has 13 residues. V lost 4 bases and J lost 6; bases outside the gene matches: 2. The CDR3 DNA sequence: TGTGCCAGCAGTGTGCGGGGGTCCGGGGAGCTGTTTTTT. Its protein is CASSVRGSGELFF.

The chain is built from TRBV19 and TRBJ1-6; D gene ambiguous. The germline CDR1 and CDR2 sequences are LNHDA and SQIVND (reference sequence). The V end was cut by 0 bases, the J end by 10 bases, with 13 bases between. The CDR3 spans 15 residues. CDR3 DNA: TGTGCCAGTAGTATAGATCTGAGGTCGGGGTCACCCCTCCACTTT. It encodes CASSIDLRSGSPLHF. Using reference TRBV19 and TRBJ1-6 for the parts outside the CDR3, the full variable domain is DGGITQSPKYLFRKEGQNVTLSCEQNLNHDAMYWYRQDPGQGLRLIYYSQIVNDFQKGDIAEGYSVSREKKESFPLTVTSAQKNPTAFYLCASSIDLRSGSPLHFGNGTRLTVT.

There are a few counts of this clone. This chain links TRBV10-3 with TRBJ1-5; TRBD1 agrees at 7 bases. The V segment lost 3 bases and the J segment 0 bases; nucleotides outside the gene matches: 5. The CDR3 totals 16 residues. Germline CDR1 ENHRY, CDR2 SYGVKD. The DNA for the CDR3 is TGTGCCATCAGTGATGGGACAGCCGATAGCAATCAGCCCCAGCATTTT. It yields the protein CAISDGTADSNQPQHF.

The chain has TRBV7-7 and TRBJ2-5; possible D gene TRBD1, 6 bases. CDR1 is SSHAT and CDR2 is FNYEAQ in the germline V gene (reference sequence). V was pared by 3 bases and J by 1 base, with 9 bases between. The CDR3 has 14 residues. The CDR3 nucleotides read TGTGCCAGCAGCTTGACAGGAACCCAAGAGACCCAGTACTTC. Translated, it gives CASSLTGTQETQYF.

This chain uses TRBV3-1 (or the pseudogene TRBV3-2) with TRBJ2-1, with 11 nucleotides matching TRBD2. Germline V gene lookup returns CDR1 LGHDT and CDR2 YNNKEL (reference sequence). The J segment lost 7 bases and the V segment lost 0 bases, leaving 17 bases of the junction unmatched. This CDR3 is 20 amino acids long. This CDR3 reads CASSQDGVGLAGGKRNEQFF. The DNA of the CDR3 is TGTGCCAGCAGCCAAGATGGTGTAGGGCTAGCGGGAGGCAAAAGAAATGAGCAGTTCTTC.

The chain links TRBV7-6 to TRBJ2-2; 8 bases are shared with TRBD1. CDR1 is SGHVS and CDR2 is FNYEAQ in the germline V gene. The trim removed 5 bases at V and 3 bases at J, leaving 5 bases unmatched. The CDR3 has 15 residues. The CDR3 DNA reads TGTGCCAGCAGCCCTCGGACAGGGTACACCGGGGAGCTGTTTTTT. This translates into CASSPRTGYTGELFF.

This chain uses TRBV15 with TRBJ1-4; D unclear. Trimming cost V 3 bases and J 5 bases, with 10 bases left between them. Germline loops: CDR1 LNHNV, CDR2 YYDKDF (reference sequence). This CDR3 is built from 14 residues. CDR3 coding DNA: TGTGCCACCAGCAGGCGAACAGACAATGAAAAACTGTTTTTT. It is translated as CATSRRTDNEKLFF.

This clone was seen once. The rearrangement uses TRBV4-1 and TRBJ1-2; D remains unclear. Germline V gene data show CDR1 as MGHRA and CDR2 as YSYEKL. This CDR3 has 12 amino acids. Trimming cost V 3 bases and J 4 bases, with 6 bases left between them. CDR3 sequence reads: CASSQGVYGYTF. CDR3 DNA: TGCGCCAGCAGCCAGGGCGTCTATGGCTACACCTTC.

This sequence joins TRBV7-3 and TRBJ2-7, with D hard to call. The CDR3 sequence is 10 residues long. V was trimmed by 8 bases and J by 0 bases, leaving 2 bases between them. The germline V gene encodes CDR1 SGHTA and CDR2 FQGTGA. The CDR3 bases are TGTGCCAGCTACTCCTACGAGCAGTACTTC. Translation: CASYSYEQYF. Full variable domain (remainder filled in from reference TRBV7-3 and TRBJ2-7): GAGVSQTPSNKVTEKGKYVELRCDPISGHTALYWYRQSLGQGPEFLIYFQGTGAADDSGLPNDRFFAVRPEGSVSTLKIQRTERGDSAVYLCASYSYEQYFGPGTRLTVT.

The chain recombines TRBV5-1 with TRBJ1-1, with D tentatively TRBD1 (5 bases). There are 12 residues in the CDR3. Trimming stripped 5 bases from V and 5 bases from J, with 10 bases between. Germline CDR1 reads SGHRS; CDR2 reads YFSETQ. In DNA, the CDR3 is TGCGCCAGCAGGGAGGGGCGGACTGAAGCTTTCTTT. Residues: CASREGRTEAFF.

The V gene is TRBV5-6, the J gene TRBJ2-5; tentative D call: TRBD2 (5 bases). Trimming took off 0 bases at V and 5 bases at J, with 17 bases between the two ends. Germline CDR1 and CDR2: SGHDT and YYEEEE. This CDR3 region has 16 residues. The CDR3 nucleotides are TGTGCCAGCAGCTTGGCCTCGGGCAGTACGGGGGAGACCCAGTACTTC. It specifies CASSLASGSTGETQYF. The whole variable domain, filled in from reference TRBV5-6 and TRBJ2-5, reads DAGVTQSPTHLIKTRGQQVTLRCSPKSGHDTVSWYQQALGQGPQFIFQYYEEEERQRGNFPDRFSGHQFPNYSSELNVNALLLGDSALYLCASSLASGSTGETQYFGPGTRLLVL.

The rearrangement uses TRBV6-5 and TRBJ2-1; possible D gene TRBD2, 7 bases. The V end was cut by 6 bases, the J end by 9 bases, with 21 bases between. Per the germline V gene, CDR1 is MNHEY and CDR2 is SVGAGI. The CDR3 spans 15 residues. In DNA, the CDR3 is TGTGCCAGCAGGACCTTGGGGGGGGCCGACGGTGAGCAGTTCTTC. It encodes CASRTLGGADGEQFF.

Regarding this clone: Germline and junction disagree at one end, which may indicate a read error. This rearrangement joins TRBV7-2 to TRBJ2-7, with 11 bases matching TRBD1. The CDR3 consists of 14 residues. Per germline, CDR1 SGHTA and CDR2 FQGNSA. The CDR3 loop is CATSPGQGAYEQYF. CDR3 bases: TGTGCCACCAGCCCGGGACAGGGGGCCTACGAGCAGTACTTC.

This rearrangement joins TRBV4-3 to TRBJ2-2, with TRBD1 identical over 12 bases. The J segment lost 8 bases and the V segment lost 3 bases, leaving 7 bases of the junction unmatched. Germline CDR1 and CDR2: LGHNA and YSLEER. The CDR3 contains 16 residues. CDR3 protein: CASSQLGQGAGGELFF. CDR3 DNA sequence: TGCGCCAGCAGCCAGTTGGGACAGGGGGCGGGAGGGGAGCTGTTTTTT.

J is TRBJ2-7 and V is TRBV4-2, with D possibly TRBD1 on 5 matching bases. The CDR3 runs to 16 residues. Looked up from germline, CDR1 is LGHNA and CDR2 is YNFKEQ. Trimming shortened V by 0 bases and J by 3 bases, and 15 bases separated the two germline ends. The CDR3 protein is CASSQDWGVGDYEQYF. The CDR3 DNA sequence: TGTGCCAGCAGCCAAGATTGGGGTGTAGGGGACTACGAGCAGTACTTC.

The rearrangement joins TRBV3-1 (or the pseudogene TRBV3-2) to TRBJ2-7; 9 nucleotides line up with TRBD1. Trimming cost V 4 bases and J 3 bases; bases outside gene matches: 7. The length of the CDR3 is 15 residues. The germline V gene encodes CDR1 LGHDT and CDR2 YNNKEL (reference sequence). This CDR3 reads CASSPPLGQGYEQYF. The CDR3, as DNA: TGTGCCAGCAGCCCCCCCCTGGGACAGGGCTACGAGCAGTACTTC.